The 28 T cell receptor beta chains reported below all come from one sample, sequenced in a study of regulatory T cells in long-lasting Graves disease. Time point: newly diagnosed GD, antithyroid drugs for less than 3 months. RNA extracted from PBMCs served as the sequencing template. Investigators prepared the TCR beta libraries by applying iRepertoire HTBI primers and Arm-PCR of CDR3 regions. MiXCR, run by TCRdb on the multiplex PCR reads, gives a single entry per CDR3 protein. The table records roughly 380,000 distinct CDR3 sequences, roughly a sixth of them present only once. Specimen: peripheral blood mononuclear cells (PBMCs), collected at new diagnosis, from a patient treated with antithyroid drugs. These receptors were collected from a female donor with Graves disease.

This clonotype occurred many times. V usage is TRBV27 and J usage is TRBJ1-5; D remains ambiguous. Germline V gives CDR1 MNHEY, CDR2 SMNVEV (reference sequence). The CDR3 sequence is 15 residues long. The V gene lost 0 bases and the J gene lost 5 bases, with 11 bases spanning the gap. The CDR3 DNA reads TGTGCCAGCAGTTTATCCGTGGCACCCCATCAGCCCCAGCATTTT. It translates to CASSLSVAPHQPQHF.

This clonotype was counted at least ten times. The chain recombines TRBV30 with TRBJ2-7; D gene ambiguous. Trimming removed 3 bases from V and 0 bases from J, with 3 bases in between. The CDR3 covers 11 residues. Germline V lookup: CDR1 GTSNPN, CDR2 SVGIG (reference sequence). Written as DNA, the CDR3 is TGTGCCTGGAGGGACTCCTACGAGCAGTACTTC. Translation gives CAWRDSYEQYF.

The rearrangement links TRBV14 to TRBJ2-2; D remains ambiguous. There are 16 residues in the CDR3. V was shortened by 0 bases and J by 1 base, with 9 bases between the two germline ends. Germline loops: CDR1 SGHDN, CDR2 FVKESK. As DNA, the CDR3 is TGTGCCAGCAGCCAAGACAGCAGCCTGAACACCGGGGAGCTGTTTTTT. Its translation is CASSQDSSLNTGELFF.

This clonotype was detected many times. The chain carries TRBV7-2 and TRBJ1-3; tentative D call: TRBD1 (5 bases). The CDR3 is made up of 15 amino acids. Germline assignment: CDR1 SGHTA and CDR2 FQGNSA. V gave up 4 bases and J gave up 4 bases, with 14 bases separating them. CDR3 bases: TGTGCCAGCAGCTCTGCACCCAGGGAGGGAAACACCATATATTTT. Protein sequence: CASSSAPREGNTIYF. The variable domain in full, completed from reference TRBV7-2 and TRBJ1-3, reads GAGVSQSPSNKVTEKGKDVELRCDPISGHTALYWYRQSLGQGLEFLIYFQGNSAPDKSGLPSDRFSAERTGGSVSTLTIQRTQQEDSAVYLCASSSAPREGNTIYFGEGSWLTVV.

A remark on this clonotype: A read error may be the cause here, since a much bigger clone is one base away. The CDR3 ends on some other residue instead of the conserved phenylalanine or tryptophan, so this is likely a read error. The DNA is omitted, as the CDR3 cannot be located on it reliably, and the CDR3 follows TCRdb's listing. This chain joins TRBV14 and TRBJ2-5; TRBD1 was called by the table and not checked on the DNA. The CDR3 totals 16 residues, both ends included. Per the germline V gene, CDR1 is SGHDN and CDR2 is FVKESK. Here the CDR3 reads CASSQSTGQLIDRRYS.

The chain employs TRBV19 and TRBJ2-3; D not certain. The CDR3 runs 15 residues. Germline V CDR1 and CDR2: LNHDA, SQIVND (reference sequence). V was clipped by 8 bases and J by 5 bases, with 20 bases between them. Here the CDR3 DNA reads TGTGCCAGTTCCTCTCCCTCACGGACCGAAGATACGCAGTATTTT. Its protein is CASSSPSRTEDTQYF. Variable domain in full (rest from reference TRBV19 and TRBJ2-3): DGGITQSPKYLFRKEGQNVTLSCEQNLNHDAMYWYRQDPGQGLRLIYYSQIVNDFQKGDIAEGYSVSREKKESFPLTVTSAQKNPTAFYLCASSSPSRTEDTQYFGPGTRLTVL.

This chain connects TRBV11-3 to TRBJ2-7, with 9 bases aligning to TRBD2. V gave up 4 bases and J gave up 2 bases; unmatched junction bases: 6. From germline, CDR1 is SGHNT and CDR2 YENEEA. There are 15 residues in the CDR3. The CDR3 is CASSSIAGAAYEQYF. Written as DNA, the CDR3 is TGTGCCAGCAGCTCGATAGCGGGAGCAGCCTACGAGCAGTACTTC.

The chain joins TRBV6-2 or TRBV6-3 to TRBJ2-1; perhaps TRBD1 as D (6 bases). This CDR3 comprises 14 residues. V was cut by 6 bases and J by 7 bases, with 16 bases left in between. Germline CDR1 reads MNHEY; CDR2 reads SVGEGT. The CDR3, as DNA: TGTGCCAGCAGCCACCCCCCGGACAGAAATGAGCAGTTCTTC. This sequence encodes CASSHPPDRNEQFF.

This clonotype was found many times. In DNA form, the CDR3 reads TGTGCCTGGAGTTTCTCTGGAAACACCATATATTTT. Encoded protein: CAWSFSGNTIYF. This chain uses TRBV30 with TRBJ1-3; D gene ambiguous. The V end was cut by 2 bases, the J end by 0 bases, with 2 bases between. CDR3 length equals 12 residues. Looked up from germline, CDR1 is GTSNPN and CDR2 is SVGIG (reference sequence).

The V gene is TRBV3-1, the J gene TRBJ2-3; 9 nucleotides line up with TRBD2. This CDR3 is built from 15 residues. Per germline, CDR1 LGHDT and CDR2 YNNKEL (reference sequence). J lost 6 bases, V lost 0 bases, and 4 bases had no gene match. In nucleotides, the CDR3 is TGTGCCAGCAGCCAAGAGCGGGGGGGCAGGGATACGCAGTATTTT. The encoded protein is CASSQERGGRDTQYF.

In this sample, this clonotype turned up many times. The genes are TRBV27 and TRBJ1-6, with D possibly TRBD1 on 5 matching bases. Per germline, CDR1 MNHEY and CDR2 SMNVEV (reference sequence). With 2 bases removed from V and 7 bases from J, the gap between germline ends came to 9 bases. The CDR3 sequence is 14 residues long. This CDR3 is CASSLKGANSPLHF. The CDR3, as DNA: TGTGCCAGCAGTTTAAAAGGGGCAAATTCACCCCTCCACTTT.

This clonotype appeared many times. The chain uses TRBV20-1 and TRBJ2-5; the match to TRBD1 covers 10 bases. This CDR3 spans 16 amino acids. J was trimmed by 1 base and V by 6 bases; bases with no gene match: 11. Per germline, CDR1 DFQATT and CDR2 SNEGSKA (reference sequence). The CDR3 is CSAHLRDRGFQETQYF. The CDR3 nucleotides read TGCAGTGCGCACCTCCGGGACAGGGGCTTCCAAGAGACCCAGTACTTC.

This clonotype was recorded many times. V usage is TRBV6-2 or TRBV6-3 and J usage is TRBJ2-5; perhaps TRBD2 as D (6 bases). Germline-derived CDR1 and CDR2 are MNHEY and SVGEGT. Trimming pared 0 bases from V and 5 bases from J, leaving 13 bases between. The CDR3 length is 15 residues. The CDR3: CASSYSNREVETQYF. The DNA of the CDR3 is TGTGCCAGCAGTTACTCGAATAGGGAGGTGGAGACCCAGTACTTC.

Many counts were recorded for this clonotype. This CDR3 reads CASSPQDPNQPQHF. The CDR3 coding sequence is TGCGCCAGCAGCCCACAGGACCCCAATCAGCCCCAGCATTTT. The V gene is TRBV5-1, the J gene TRBJ1-5, with D tentatively TRBD1 (5 bases). Trimming cost V 4 bases and J 3 bases, with 11 bases left between them. Germline lookup yields CDR1 SGHRS and CDR2 YFSETQ. This CDR3 contains 14 residues.

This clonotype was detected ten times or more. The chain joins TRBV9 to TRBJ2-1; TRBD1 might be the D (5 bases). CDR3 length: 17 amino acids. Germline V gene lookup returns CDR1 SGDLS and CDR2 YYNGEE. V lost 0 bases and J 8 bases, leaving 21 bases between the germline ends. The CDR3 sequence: CASSVGVQGFNSYEQFF. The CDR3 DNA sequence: TGTGCCAGCAGCGTAGGAGTCCAGGGCTTTAACAGCTATGAGCAGTTCTTC.

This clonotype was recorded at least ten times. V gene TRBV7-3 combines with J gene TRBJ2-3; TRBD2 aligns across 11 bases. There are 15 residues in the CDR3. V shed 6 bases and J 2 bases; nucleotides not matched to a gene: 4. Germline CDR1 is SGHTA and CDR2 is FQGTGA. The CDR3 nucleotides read TGTGCCAGCAGTGATAGCGGGGGGGTCACAGATACGCAGTATTTT. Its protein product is CASSDSGGVTDTQYF.

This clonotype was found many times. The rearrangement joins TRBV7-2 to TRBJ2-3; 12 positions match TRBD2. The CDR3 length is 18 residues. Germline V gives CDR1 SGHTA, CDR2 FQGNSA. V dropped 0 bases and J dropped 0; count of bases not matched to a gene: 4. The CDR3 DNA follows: TGTGCCAGCAGCTTAGCCGTTGGGACTAGCGGGAGCACAGATACGCAGTATTTT. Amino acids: CASSLAVGTSGSTDTQYF.

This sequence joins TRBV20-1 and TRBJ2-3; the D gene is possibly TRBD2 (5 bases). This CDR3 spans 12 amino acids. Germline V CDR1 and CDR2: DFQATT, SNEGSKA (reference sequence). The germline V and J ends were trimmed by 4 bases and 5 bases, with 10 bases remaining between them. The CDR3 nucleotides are TGCAGTGCTATGGGAGTTGAAGATACGCAGTATTTT. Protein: CSAMGVEDTQYF.

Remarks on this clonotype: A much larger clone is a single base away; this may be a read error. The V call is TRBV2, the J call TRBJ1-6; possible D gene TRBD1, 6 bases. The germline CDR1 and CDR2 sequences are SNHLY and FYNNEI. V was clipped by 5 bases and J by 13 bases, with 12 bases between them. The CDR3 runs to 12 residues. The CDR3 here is CASSFGQPPLHF. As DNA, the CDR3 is TGTGCCAGCAGTTTCGGACAGCCCCCCCTCCACTTT.

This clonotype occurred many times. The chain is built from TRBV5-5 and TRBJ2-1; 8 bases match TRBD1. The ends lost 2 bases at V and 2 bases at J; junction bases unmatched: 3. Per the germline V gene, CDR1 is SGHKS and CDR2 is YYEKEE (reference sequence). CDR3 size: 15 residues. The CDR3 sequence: CASSFRTGTYNEQFF. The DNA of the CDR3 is TGTGCCAGCAGCTTCCGGACAGGGACCTACAATGAGCAGTTCTTC.

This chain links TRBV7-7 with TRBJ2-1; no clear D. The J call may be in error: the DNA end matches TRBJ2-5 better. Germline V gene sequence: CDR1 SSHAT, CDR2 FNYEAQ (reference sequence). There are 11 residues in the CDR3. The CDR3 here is CASSNGETQYF. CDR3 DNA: TGTGCCAGCTCGAACGGGGAGACCCAGTACTTC.

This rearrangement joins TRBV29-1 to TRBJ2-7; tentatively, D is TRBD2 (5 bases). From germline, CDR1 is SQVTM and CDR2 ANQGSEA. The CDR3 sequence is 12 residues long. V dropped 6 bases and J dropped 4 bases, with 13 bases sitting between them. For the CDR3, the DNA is TGCAGCGTCGACGAGGGCGAGTACGAGCAGTACTTC. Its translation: CSVDEGEYEQYF.

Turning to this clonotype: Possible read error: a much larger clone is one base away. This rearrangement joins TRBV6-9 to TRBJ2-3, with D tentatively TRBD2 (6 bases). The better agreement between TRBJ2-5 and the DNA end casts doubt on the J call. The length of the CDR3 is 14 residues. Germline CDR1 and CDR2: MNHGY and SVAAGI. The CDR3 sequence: CASSYGGGSETQYF. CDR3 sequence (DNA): TGTGCCAGCAGTTACGGGGGTGGATCAGAGACCCAGTACTTC.

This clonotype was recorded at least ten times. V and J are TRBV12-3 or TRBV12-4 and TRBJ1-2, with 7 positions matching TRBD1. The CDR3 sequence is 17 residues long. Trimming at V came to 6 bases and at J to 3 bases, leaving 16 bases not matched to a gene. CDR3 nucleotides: TGTGCCAGCAGCCTAACACTGACCCGCCAGGGGGACTATGGCTACACCTTC. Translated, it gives CASSLTLTRQGDYGYTF.

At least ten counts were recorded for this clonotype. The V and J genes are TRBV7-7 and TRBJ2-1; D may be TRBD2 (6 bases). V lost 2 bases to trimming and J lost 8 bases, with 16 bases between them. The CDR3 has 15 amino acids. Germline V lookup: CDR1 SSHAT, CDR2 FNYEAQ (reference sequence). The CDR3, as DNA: TGTGCCAGCAGCTTAATGGGACTTATCAGCGATGAGCAGTTCTTC. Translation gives CASSLMGLISDEQFF.

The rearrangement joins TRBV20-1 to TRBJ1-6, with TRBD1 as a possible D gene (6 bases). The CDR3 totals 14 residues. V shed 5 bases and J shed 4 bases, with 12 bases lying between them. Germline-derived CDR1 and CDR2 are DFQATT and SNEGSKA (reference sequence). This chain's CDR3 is CSAVGGDYNSPLHF. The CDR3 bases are TGCAGTGCTGTAGGGGGGGATTATAATTCACCCCTCCACTTT.

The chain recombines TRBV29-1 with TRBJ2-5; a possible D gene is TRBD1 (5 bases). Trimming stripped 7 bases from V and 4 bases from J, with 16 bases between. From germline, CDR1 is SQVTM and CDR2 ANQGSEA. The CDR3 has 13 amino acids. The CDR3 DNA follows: TGCAGCGCCCGACCCGACAGCTCAGAGACCCAGTACTTC. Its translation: CSARPDSSETQYF. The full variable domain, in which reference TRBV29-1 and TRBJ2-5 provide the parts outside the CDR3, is SAVISQKPSRDICQRGTSLTIQCQVDSQVTMMFWYRQQPGQSLTLIATANQGSEATYESGFVIDKFPISRPNLTFSTLTVSNMSPEDSSIYLCSARPDSSETQYFGPGTRLLVL.

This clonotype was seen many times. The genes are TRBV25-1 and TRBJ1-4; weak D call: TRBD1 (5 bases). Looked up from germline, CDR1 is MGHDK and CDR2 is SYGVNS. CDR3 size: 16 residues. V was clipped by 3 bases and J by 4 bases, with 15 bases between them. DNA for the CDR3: TGTGCCAGCAGTGACGGGCGGGGACGGAGTAATGAAAAACTGTTTTTT. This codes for CASSDGRGRSNEKLFF.